The sequence of this T cell receptor (beta chain) was determined in a study of identifying expanded T cells in peripheral blood. Only a few counts were recorded for this clone. Its antigen remains unknown. Healthy donors had no documented immune events, such as infections, while sampled. The assay was immunoSEQ multiplex PCR, and TCRdb's table has in-frame clones only and misses some. Found here are roughly 61,000 clones, approximately 89% of them singletons; the top ten hold approximately 3.8%. Overall study findings and caveats: Approximately two-week clone count variance significantly increased as total template count grew. About 1.2 clones differed between technical replicates, versus about 16 and 19 over time.

Sequencing was done on a sample of blood. This TCR was recovered from a person aged 18 to 75 in good health.

CDR3 sequence reads: CASSSGDYGYTF. The CDR3 bases are TGTGCCAGCAGTTCTGGGGACTATGGCTACACCTTC. This chain links TRBV2 with TRBJ1-2; D remains ambiguous. The CDR3 has 12 residues. V lost 5 bases and J 3 bases, leaving 7 bases between the germline ends. The germline gives CDR1 SNHLY, CDR2 FYNNEI. The full variable domain, its missing parts supplied by reference TRBV2 and TRBJ1-2, is EPEVTQTPSHQVTQMGQEVILRCVPISNHLYFYWYRQILGQKVEFLVSFYNNEISEKSEIFDDQFSVERPDGSNFTLKIRSTKLEDSAMYFCASSSGDYGYTFGSGTRLTVV.